Below, 3 T cell receptor beta chains from the same sample are listed, as sequenced in a study of blood T cells in healthy people across ages. Together with a sample-barcoded 5' primer, a J-beta primer mix was included in a second PCR lasting about 6 to 11 cycles. TCRdb itself ran the 5' RACE reads through MiXCR, one entry per CDR3 protein. This sample has some 640,000 distinct CDR3 sequences, with 45% to 50% found just once. The sequencing input was blood. The receptors were sampled from an older woman in good health.

The CDR3: CATSDSGTGFGQFF. CDR3 nucleotides: TGTGCCACCAGTGATTCTGGGACAGGGTTCGGGCAGTTCTTC. This chain joins TRBV24-1 and TRBJ2-1; 9 positions match TRBD1. CDR3 length: 14 amino acids. Germline values: CDR1 KGHDR, CDR2 SFDVKD. J lost 12 bases, V lost 2 bases, and 7 bases had no gene match.

This clonotype was observed a handful of times. V usage is TRBV6-2 or TRBV6-3 and J usage is TRBJ2-7; tentatively, D is TRBD2 (5 bases). Germline CDR1 MNHEY, CDR2 SVGEGT. V lost 6 bases, J lost 3 bases, and 9 bases lay in between. The CDR3 is 12 amino acids. DNA for the CDR3: TGTGCCAGCAGGCTCGGGGACTACGAGCAGTACTTC. This codes for CASRLGDYEQYF.

The V and J genes are TRBV4-2 and TRBJ2-1; a possible D gene is TRBD2 (5 bases). The DNA end lines up better with TRBJ2-7; the J call may be wrong. The CDR3 is made up of 17 amino acids. Germline lookup yields CDR1 LGHNA and CDR2 YNFKEQ. The CDR3 is CASSRDIASSSYNEQYF. CDR3 DNA: TGTGCCAGCAGCAGGGATATAGCGTCAAGCTCCTACAATGAGCAGTACTTC.